Listed here are 11 T cell receptor beta chains from one sample, sequenced in a study of OX40 agonist ivuxolimab in advanced cancers. Library construction relied on the immunoSEQ multiplex PCR assay. TCRdb provides this immuneACCESS table in a form limited to in-frame rearrangements. Some clones are lacking; in checked studies, under half of them reflect an unresolved V gene, and why the rest are absent is not known. Counted in this sample were 55,000 to 85,000 clones; about 94% of them appeared once. The ten largest account for about 7.1% of the sample. This material consisted of CD4+ or CD8+ T cells sorted from blood, taken in a trial of the OX40 agonist ivuxolimab. These receptors all stem from an adult with an advanced solid tumor such as melanoma, head and neck, liver or kidney cancer.

The chain links TRBV5-4 to TRBJ1-1; D is uncertain. Trimming cost V 10 bases and J 11 bases, with 9 bases left between them. CDR3 size: 8 residues. Germline V gene data show CDR1 as SGHNT and CDR2 as YYREEE (reference sequence). The CDR3 loop reads CAWGGAFF. The DNA of the CDR3 is TGTGCCTGGGGAGGGGCTTTCTTT.

This clone showed up just a few times. The rearrangement uses TRBV5-1 and TRBJ1-1; D perhaps matches TRBD1 (6 bases). The CDR3 runs to 12 residues. V was cut by 5 bases and J by 2 bases, with 7 bases left in between. CDR1 is SGHRS, CDR2 YFSETQ, per germline. CDR3 amino acids: CASRQGNTEAFF. The DNA for the CDR3 is TGCGCCAGCAGACAGGGTAACACTGAAGCTTTCTTT.

CDR3 residues: CASGSGASYEQYF. DNA of the CDR3: TGTGCCAGCGGGTCCGGGGCCTCCTACGAGCAGTACTTC. The chain couples TRBV27 to TRBJ2-7; either TRBD1 or TRBD2 may supply D (5 bases each). Per germline, CDR1 MNHEY and CDR2 SMNVEV (reference sequence). The CDR3 runs to 13 residues. Between the trimmed V and J ends, which lost 8 bases and 0 bases, there was a span of 11 bases.

Notes on this clone: A junction boundary mismatches the germline segment, possibly from a read error. The chain carries TRBV27 and TRBJ2-7; weak D call: TRBD1 (8 bases). The germline V gene has CDR1 MNHEY and CDR2 SMNVEV (reference sequence). The CDR3 covers 15 residues. CDR3 in amino acids: CASSSPTGGVYGQYF. CDR3 coding DNA: TGTGCCAGCAGTTCCCCTACAGGGGGGGTTTACGGGCAGTACTTC.

The chain is built from TRBV5-1 and TRBJ2-7; 9 nucleotides agree with TRBD1. The CDR3 extends over 15 amino acids. CDR1 SGHRS and CDR2 YFSETQ come from the germline V gene. J was trimmed by 0 bases and V by 7 bases; bases with no gene match: 8. The chain's CDR3 is CASDPGTGISYEQYF. CDR3 DNA sequence: TGCGCCAGCGACCCCGGGACAGGGATCTCCTACGAGCAGTACTTC.

The chain links TRBV11-2 to TRBJ2-7; D is perhaps TRBD1 (5 bases). CDR3 length equals 15 residues. V was clipped by 7 bases and J by 1 base, with 17 bases between them. Germline V CDR1 and CDR2: SGHAT, FQNNGV. CDR3 sequence: CASIDRQGLSYEQYF. CDR3 coding DNA: TGTGCCAGCATAGATCGGCAGGGCCTATCCTACGAGCAGTACTTC.

The chain joins TRBV4-2 to TRBJ1-1; a possible D gene is TRBD1 (5 bases). From germline, CDR1 is LGHNA and CDR2 YNFKEQ. The CDR3 covers 14 residues. The germline V and J ends were trimmed by 1 base and 0 bases, with 6 bases remaining between them. CDR3 protein: CASSQGGLNTEAFF. The CDR3, as DNA: TGTGCCAGCAGCCAAGGGGGACTGAACACTGAAGCTTTCTTT.

CDR3 bases: TGTGCCAGCAGCTTAGTCCCAAGCGCTAACTATGGCTACACCTTC. Translation: CASSLVPSANYGYTF. V is TRBV7-2 and J is TRBJ1-2; no clear D. The length of the CDR3 is 15 residues. With 1 base removed from V and 0 bases from J, the gap between germline ends came to 9 bases. Germline V lookup: CDR1 SGHTA, CDR2 FQGNSA.

The chain uses TRBV2 and TRBJ1-2; 9 bases are shared with TRBD1. The ends lost 3 bases at V and 6 bases at J; junction bases unmatched: 14. CDR1 and CDR2 from the germline V gene are SNHLY and FYNNEI. The length of the CDR3 is 17 residues. The CDR3 spells CASSEGTTGGSSHGYTF. CDR3 in DNA: TGTGCCAGCAGTGAGGGGACCACAGGGGGCTCTTCTCATGGCTACACCTTC.

The chain links TRBV2 to TRBJ2-3, with 9 bases that match TRBD2. Germline CDR1 and CDR2: SNHLY and FYNNEI. Losses at the gene ends were 4 bases for V and 6 bases for J; bases not matched to a gene: 11. The CDR3 length is 16 residues. CDR3 region: CASSGPGGGARDTQYF. The CDR3 DNA is TGTGCCAGCAGTGGTCCCGGCGGGGGGGCGAGGGATACGCAGTATTTT.

The chain links TRBV12-5 to TRBJ1-6; D uncertain. Looked up from germline, CDR1 is LGHNT and CDR2 is FRNRAP. V shed 2 bases and J shed 7 bases, with 9 bases lying between them. CDR3 size: 14 residues. CDR3: CASGLRLENSPLHF. CDR3 DNA: TGTGCTAGTGGTTTGCGTCTCGAGAATTCACCCCTCCACTTT.